Following are 30 T cell receptor beta chains from one sample sequenced in a study of Ad26.COV2.S vaccination and SARS-CoV-2 variants. Assay: immunoSEQ multiplex PCR; the TCRdb copy retains only in-frame clones and omits some. Of roughly 400,000 clones detected, about nine tenths appear once; the ten largest clones hold 1.9%. Described treatment: around 19 received Ad26.COV2.S at low or high dose, single or two shots; about 5 received placebo; per-sample allocation not given. Samples came from day 63 after the first vaccine or placebo injection. The sample consisted of peripheral blood, taken in a trial of Ad26.COV2.S vaccine versus placebo. The receptors were gathered from a person aged 18-60 years who received the Ad26.COV2.S COVID-19 vaccine or a placebo.

The chain joins TRBV4-1 to TRBJ2-1; D gene ambiguous. The CDR3 has 18 residues. V lost 4 bases, J lost 2 bases, and 21 bases lay in between. CDR1 and CDR2 (germline): MGHRA, YSYEKL. As DNA, the CDR3 is TGCGCCAGCAGCCCTGGAACCGTAGGTACCTTGACCTACAATGAGCAGTTCTTC. Its translation: CASSPGTVGTLTYNEQFF.

V gene TRBV11-2 combines with J gene TRBJ1-1, with a possible D match to TRBD1 (5 bases). Trimming stripped 2 bases from V and 5 bases from J, with 9 bases between. The CDR3 is 13 residues long. Germline values: CDR1 SGHAT, CDR2 FQNNGV. In DNA, the CDR3 is TGTGCCAGCAGCTTATTAGGGGAAACTGAAGCTTTCTTT. It yields the protein CASSLLGETEAFF.

The rearrangement links TRBV5-6 to TRBJ1-1; tentatively, D is TRBD1 (5 bases). Per germline, CDR1 SGHDT and CDR2 YYEEEE. Trimming cost V 0 bases and J 6 bases, with 15 bases left between them. CDR3 length: 15 residues. In DNA form, the CDR3 reads TGTGCCAGCAGCTTGGGGCTGATCGGGGGTTCTGAAGCTTTCTTT. Translated: CASSLGLIGGSEAFF.

The chain couples TRBV29-1 to TRBJ2-1; 8 nucleotides agree with TRBD1. CDR3 length equals 14 residues. V was pared by 5 bases and J by 5 bases, with 8 bases of the junction left unmatched. Germline CDR1 reads SQVTM; CDR2 reads ANQGSEA. CDR3 protein: CSVPRDRLNNEQFF. The DNA of the CDR3 is TGCAGCGTTCCCCGGGACAGGCTAAACAATGAGCAGTTCTTC.

The chain combines TRBV6-5 with TRBJ1-3; D is perhaps TRBD1 (5 bases). Trimming stripped 11 bases from V and 6 bases from J, with 8 bases between. The germline V gene has CDR1 MNHEY and CDR2 SVGAGI. This CDR3 is built from 10 residues. The CDR3 sequence is CAGGENTIYF. Written as DNA, the CDR3 is TGTGCCGGGGGGGAAAACACCATATATTTT.

This chain uses TRBV5-1 with TRBJ2-1; D unresolved. CDR3 length: 13 amino acids. Looked up from germline, CDR1 is SGHRS and CDR2 is YFSETQ. V was cut by 0 bases and J by 6 bases, with 7 bases left in between. Here the CDR3 DNA reads TGCGCCAGCAGCTTGGTTCCGGCCAATGAGCAGTTCTTC. It translates to CASSLVPANEQFF.

This chain links TRBV2 with TRBJ2-5; a weak D match, TRBD1 (6 bases). Germline CDR1 is SNHLY and CDR2 is FYNNEI. Trimming removed 1 base from V and 5 bases from J, with 14 bases in between. This CDR3 contains 15 residues. CDR3 coding DNA: TGTGCCAGCAGTGAAGTGGTACAGGGTGACGAGACCCAGTACTTC. Translating it yields CASSEVVQGDETQYF.

This chain uses TRBV6-4 with TRBJ1-5; 8 bases are shared with TRBD1. The CDR3 is made up of 13 amino acids. Germline CDR1 and CDR2: MRHNA and SNTAGT. V lost 7 bases, J lost 8 bases, and 7 bases stayed unmatched. CDR3 sequence: CASTSDRVKPQHF. CDR3 in DNA: TGTGCCAGCACCTCGGACAGGGTTAAGCCCCAGCATTTT.

This chain links TRBV5-6 with TRBJ1-5; no clear D gene. Germline V gene sequence: CDR1 SGHDT, CDR2 YYEEEE. This CDR3 is 16 amino acids long. The V gene lost 4 bases and the J gene lost 5 bases, with 19 bases spanning the gap. The CDR3 region is CASSPGPQIPYQPQHF. The CDR3 region has the DNA TGTGCCAGCAGCCCCGGCCCCCAGATCCCCTATCAGCCCCAGCATTTT.

The rearrangement links TRBV2 to TRBJ2-5; 8 bases are a match to TRBD1. V shed 6 bases and J 5 bases; nucleotides not matched to a gene: 5. CDR3 length: 13 residues. Germline V CDR1 and CDR2: SNHLY, FYNNEI. CDR3 bases: TGTGCCAGCAGCTCGGGACAGGAGGAGACCCAGTACTTC. Protein: CASSSGQEETQYF.

This chain links TRBV19 with TRBJ2-5; 12 bases align to TRBD2. CDR1 is LNHDA, CDR2 SQIVND, per germline (reference sequence). CDR3 length: 14 amino acids. Unmatched junction bases numbered 6, after V lost 9 bases and J lost 4 bases. CDR3 loop: CASSGLAGSETQYF. The CDR3, as DNA: TGTGCCAGCAGTGGACTAGCGGGATCAGAGACCCAGTACTTC.

The rearrangement uses TRBV24-1 and TRBJ2-7, with TRBD1 matching 7 bases. The CDR3 loop spans 15 amino acids. V dropped 6 bases and J dropped 3; count of bases not matched to a gene: 10. The germline V gene has CDR1 KGHDR and CDR2 SFDVKD. The CDR3: CATSSPTGKRYEQYF. The CDR3 DNA reads TGTGCCACCAGTAGCCCGACAGGGAAACGCTACGAGCAGTACTTC.

The chain uses TRBV7-2 and TRBJ1-5; 9 nucleotides line up with TRBD1. Germline CDR1 SGHTA, CDR2 FQGNSA. The CDR3 extends over 14 amino acids. With V trimmed by 0 bases and J by 6 bases, 0 bases remained unmatched. This CDR3 reads CASSLADRGQPQHF. CDR3 DNA sequence: TGTGCCAGCAGCTTAGCGGACAGGGGTCAGCCCCAGCATTTT.

This sequence joins TRBV6-5 and TRBJ1-5, with 7 nucleotides matching TRBD1. The CDR3 consists of 14 residues. V was pared by 6 bases and J by 2 bases, with 4 bases of the junction left unmatched. Germline CDR1 MNHEY, CDR2 SVGAGI. The CDR3 here is CASRQDRGNQPQHF. The DNA for the CDR3 is TGTGCCAGCAGACAAGACAGGGGCAATCAGCCCCAGCATTTT.

The rearrangement joins TRBV28 to TRBJ2-1; D is undetermined. Germline-derived CDR1 and CDR2 are MDHEN and SYDVKM. Trimming left V 6 bases short and J 7 bases short, with 10 bases between. The CDR3 runs 12 residues. The chain's CDR3 is CASSSPLNEQFF. In DNA, the CDR3 is TGTGCCAGCAGCTCCCCCTTAAATGAGCAGTTCTTC.

This clone was seen only once. The chain couples TRBV24-1 to TRBJ2-6, with 7 bases that match TRBD1. J was trimmed by 2 bases and V by 4 bases; bases with no gene match: 4. Germline CDR1 KGHDR, CDR2 SFDVKD. CDR3 length: 16 residues. The CDR3 nucleotides read TGTGCCACCAGTGACCGGACAGGTGCTGGGGCCAACGTCCTGACTTTC. This gives the protein CATSDRTGAGANVLTF.

The rearrangement uses TRBV19 and TRBJ1-5; TRBD1 is a possible D gene (5 bases). The ends were cut back, 5 bases at V and 0 bases at J, with 11 bases in the middle. Germline values: CDR1 LNHDA, CDR2 SQIVND (reference sequence). The CDR3 contains 15 residues. The CDR3 here is CASSGGSHSNQPQHF. The DNA for the CDR3 is TGTGCCAGTAGTGGGGGAAGTCATAGCAATCAGCCCCAGCATTTT.

This clone was picked up a small number of times. J is TRBJ1-4 and V is TRBV12-2. TRBV12-2 counts as a pseudogene. This CDR3 has 8 residues. In DNA form, the CDR3 reads TGTGTCGGGTTAAAACTGTTTTTT. As protein: CVGLKLFF.

The genes are TRBV28 and TRBJ1-1; D possibly corresponds to TRBD1 (5 bases). Germline V gene data show CDR1 as MDHEN and CDR2 as SYDVKM. The CDR3 runs to 12 residues. V was pared by 0 bases and J by 8 bases, with 7 bases between. CDR3 nucleotide sequence: TGTGCCAGCAGTTTATGGTCAGGGGAAGCTTTCTTT. This sequence encodes CASSLWSGEAFF.

The chain employs TRBV28 and TRBJ1-2, with TRBD1 matching 7 bases. Germline V gene lookup returns CDR1 MDHEN and CDR2 SYDVKM. V trimming: 8 bases; J trimming: 8 bases; junction bases outside the gene matches: 11. The length of the CDR3 is 13 residues. The CDR3 DNA is TGTGCCAGCGCCTCTACAGGGGAACAAGGCTACACCTTC. It is translated as CASASTGEQGYTF.

This clone was observed a handful of times. J is TRBJ1-6 and V is TRBV4-2; D is unclear. Trimming took off 0 bases at V and 8 bases at J, with 5 bases between the two ends. The CDR3 runs to 13 residues. Germline V CDR1 and CDR2: LGHNA, YNFKEQ. In DNA, the CDR3 is TGTGCCAGCAGCCAAGATGAATATTCACCCCTCCACTTT. This translates into CASSQDEYSPLHF.

J is TRBJ2-7 and V is TRBV6-5; D might be TRBD1 or TRBD2, each matching 5 bases. The CDR3 runs to 13 residues. The germline CDR1 and CDR2 sequences are MNHEY and SVGAGI. V lost 8 bases to trimming and J lost 5 bases, with 16 bases between them. In nucleotides, the CDR3 is TGTGCCAGCCGCGTAAGTGGGACCCACGAGCAGTACTTC. Its translation is CASRVSGTHEQYF.

The chain is built from TRBV5-1 and TRBJ1-2; D gene ambiguous. The CDR3 loop spans 13 amino acids. The germline V gene encodes CDR1 SGHRS and CDR2 YFSETQ. Trimming removed 1 base at V and 6 bases at J, with 10 bases between. The CDR3 nucleotides are TGCGCCAGCAGCTTGAGGATAGGGAATGGCTACACCTTC. Its protein product is CASSLRIGNGYTF. Complete variable domain (other parts from reference TRBV5-1 and TRBJ1-2): KAGVTQTPRYLIKTRGQQVTLSCSPISGHRSVSWYQQTPGQGLQFLFEYFSETQRNKGNFPGRFSGRQFSNSRSEMNVSTLELGDSALYLCASSLRIGNGYTFGSGTRLTVV.

The CDR3 protein is CASREKMGLAGENEQYF. Here the CDR3 DNA reads TGTGCCAGCAGAGAGAAAATGGGACTAGCGGGAGAAAACGAGCAGTACTTC. The V call is TRBV27, the J call TRBJ2-7; 14 bases align to TRBD2. Looked up from germline, CDR1 is MNHEY and CDR2 is SMNVEV (reference sequence). The CDR3 totals 17 residues. Trimming took 6 bases from V and 5 from J; bases not matched to a gene: 12.

The rearrangement joins TRBV7-9 to TRBJ1-1; perhaps TRBD1 as D (5 bases). CDR3 length: 13 residues. Trimming removed 7 bases from V and 5 bases from J, with 14 bases in between. Germline V gives CDR1 SEHNR, CDR2 FQNEAQ (reference sequence). This CDR3 is CASIAQGGTEAFF. The CDR3 bases are TGTGCCAGCATCGCTCAGGGAGGGACTGAAGCTTTCTTT.

V usage is TRBV27 and J usage is TRBJ1-6, with 8 bases that match TRBD1. The ends lost 4 bases at V and 4 bases at J; junction bases unmatched: 9. This CDR3 has 17 residues. Per the germline V gene, CDR1 is MNHEY and CDR2 is SMNVEV (reference sequence). This chain's CDR3 is CASSSLQGDFYNSPLHF. The CDR3, as DNA: TGTGCCAGCAGTTCCCTACAGGGGGACTTTTATAATTCACCCCTCCACTTT.

V gene TRBV3-1 (or the pseudogene TRBV3-2) combines with J gene TRBJ1-6; possible D gene TRBD1, 6 bases. Germline lookup yields CDR1 LGHDT and CDR2 YNNKEL (reference sequence). The V gene lost 6 bases and the J gene lost 6 bases, with 12 bases spanning the gap. CDR3 length equals 14 residues. The CDR3 DNA reads as TGTGCCAGCAGTGGGGGACATTCTAATTCACCCCTCCACTTT. Translating it yields CASSGGHSNSPLHF.

This clone appeared a single time. V gene TRBV6-1 combines with J gene TRBJ2-3; D gene ambiguous. Germline values: CDR1 MNHNS, CDR2 SASEGT. The CDR3 consists of 14 residues. The ends were cut back, 0 bases at V and 5 bases at J, with 9 bases in the middle. For the CDR3, the DNA is TGTGCCAGCAGTGAAGCATCTCGACGAGATACGCAGTATTTT. It is translated as CASSEASRRDTQYF.

The V call is TRBV5-1, the J call TRBJ2-1; D is perhaps TRBD2 (6 bases). This CDR3 comprises 15 residues. Trimming removed 0 bases at V and 7 bases at J, with 14 bases between. Germline loops: CDR1 SGHRS, CDR2 YFSETQ. The CDR3 bases are TGCGCCAGCAGCTTGGGAGGCGGGGTAGGGAATGAGCAGTTCTTC. Protein product: CASSLGGGVGNEQFF.

The chain has TRBV6-2 or TRBV6-3 and TRBJ1-2, with D possibly TRBD1 on 6 matching bases. CDR1 and CDR2 from the germline V gene are MNHEY and SVGEGT. The CDR3 totals 15 residues. Trimming removed 0 bases from V and 3 bases from J, with 11 bases in between. The CDR3 region is CASSYSGGADYGYTF. The CDR3, as DNA: TGTGCCAGCAGTTACTCCGGGGGCGCCGACTATGGCTACACCTTC.